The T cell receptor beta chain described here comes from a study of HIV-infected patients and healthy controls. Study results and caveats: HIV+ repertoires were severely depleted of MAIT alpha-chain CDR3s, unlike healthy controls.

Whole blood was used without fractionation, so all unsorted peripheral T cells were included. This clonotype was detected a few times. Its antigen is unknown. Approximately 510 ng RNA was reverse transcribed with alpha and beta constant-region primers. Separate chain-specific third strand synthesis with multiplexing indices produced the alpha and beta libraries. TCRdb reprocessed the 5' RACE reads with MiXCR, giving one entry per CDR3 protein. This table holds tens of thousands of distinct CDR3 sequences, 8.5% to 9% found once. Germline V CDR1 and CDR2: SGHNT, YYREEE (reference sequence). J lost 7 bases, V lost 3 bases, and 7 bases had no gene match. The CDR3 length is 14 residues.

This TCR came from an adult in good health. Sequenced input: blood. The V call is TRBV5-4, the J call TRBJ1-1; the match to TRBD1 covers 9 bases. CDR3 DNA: TGTGCCAGCAGCTCGCCCGGGACAGGGATTGAAGCTTTCTTT. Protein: CASSSPGTGIEAFF.